This T cell receptor (beta chain) was profiled in a study of blood T cell repertoires in COVID-19. In the study overall: Samples representing acute and convalescent COVID-19 were sourced from the United States, Italy and Spain.

Profiled with immunoSEQ multiplex PCR; TCRdb holds only in-frame clones, not every one. The data hold over 350,000 clones, with about 85% observed a single time. Cohorts were determined from participant-reported clinical history. With 0 bases clipped from V and 4 bases from J, the junction kept 10 bases outside the gene matches. Germline loops: CDR1 SGDLS, CDR2 YYNGEE. This CDR3 contains 16 residues. Source material: PBMCs or T cells enriched from blood (not recorded which). The TCR was taken from a young woman with acute COVID-19. The chain carries TRBV9 and TRBJ2-7; 7 positions agree with TRBD1. The CDR3 here is CASSVAEGQTFYEQYF. The CDR3 DNA reads as TGTGCCAGCAGCGTAGCTGAGGGACAGACCTTTTACGAGCAGTACTTC.